The 28 T cell receptor beta chains below come from one sample, sequenced in a study of T cells expressing NK-cell markers. TCRdb processed the 5' RACE reads again and assigns one entry to each CDR3 protein, with no DNA. This repertoire includes around 550,000 distinct CDR3 sequences. Sequenced material: blood T cells: a sorted CD56 or NKG2C T cell subset, CD4+ or CD8+ T cells, or bulk PBMC T cells (not recorded which). The receptors shown here come from a man aged 18 to 30 in good health.

The CDR3 loop reads CASSLEREGFGDEQFF. The chain joins TRBV5-1 to TRBJ2-1; no DNA is available, so the TRBD2 call from TCRdb remains unchecked. The germline V gene has CDR1 SGHRS and CDR2 YFSETQ. The CDR3 contains 16 residues. The whole variable domain, remainder taken from reference TRBV5-1 and TRBJ2-1, is KAGVTQTPRYLIKTRGQQVTLSCSPISGHRSVSWYQQTPGQGLQFLFEYFSETQRNKGNFPGRFSGRQFSNSRSEMNVSTLELGDSALYLCASSLEREGFGDEQFFGPGTRLTVL.

The rearrangement links TRBV12-3 or TRBV12-4 to TRBJ2-3. The CDR3 length is 15 residues. This CDR3 reads CASSLIGSATDTQYF.

V is TRBV5-5 and J is TRBJ2-1; TCRdb selects TRBD1, and the lack of DNA leaves this call unchecked. CDR1 is SGHKS, CDR2 YYEKEE, per germline (reference sequence). This CDR3 spans 12 amino acids. CDR3: CASSFQGGGQFF.

V is TRBV6-2 or TRBV6-3 and J is TRBJ2-4; TCRdb's D gene call, TRBD1, goes unchecked for lack of DNA. The CDR3 extends over 19 amino acids. Germline loops: CDR1 MNHEY, CDR2 SVGEGT. CDR3 sequence: CASSYFSGTGRLAKNIQYF.

The chain links TRBV12-3 or TRBV12-4 to TRBJ2-2. The CDR3 extends over 15 amino acids. The CDR3 is CASTQSTTYTGELFF.

The V gene is TRBV20-1, the J gene TRBJ1-2; the D gene TCRdb calls, TRBD1, cannot be checked with no DNA. The germline CDR1 and CDR2 sequences are DFQATT and SNEGSKA (reference sequence). The CDR3 extends over 15 amino acids. CDR3 sequence reads: CSATVGRSSPAGYTF.

The V and J genes are TRBV20-1 and TRBJ2-3; TCRdb proposes TRBD1, but this gene call is untestable without DNA. In germline, CDR1 is DFQATT, CDR2 SNEGSKA (reference sequence). The length of the CDR3 is 17 residues. This CDR3 reads CSARDRRTPGGSDTQYF.

The CDR3: CATSRDLAWTNEQFF. V gene TRBV15 combines with J gene TRBJ2-1. CDR1 and CDR2 from the germline V gene are LNHNV and YYDKDF (reference sequence). This CDR3 contains 15 residues. Full variable domain (missing parts from reference TRBV15 and TRBJ2-1): DAMVIQNPRYQVTQFGKPVTLSCSQTLNHNVMYWYQQKSSQAPKLLFHYYDKDFNNEADTPDNFQSRRPNTSFCFLDIRSPGLGDTAMYLCATSRDLAWTNEQFFGPGTRLTVL.

The genes are TRBV18 and TRBJ2-7; TCRdb's assignment of TRBD2 cannot be checked, as there is no DNA. The CDR3 contains 15 residues. Germline loops: CDR1 KGHSH, CDR2 LQKENI. The CDR3 is CASSPSSSGSYEQYF.

The gene calls are TRBV28 and TRBJ1-4; with no DNA, the TCRdb D assignment of TRBD1 cannot be verified. This CDR3 comprises 14 residues. Per germline, CDR1 MDHEN and CDR2 SYDVKM. CDR3 amino acids: CASSRRDRNEKLFF. The complete variable domain, with remaining parts taken from reference TRBV28 and TRBJ1-4, reads DVKVTQSSRYLVKRTGEKVFLECVQDMDHENMFWYRQDPGLGLRLIYFSYDVKMKEKGDIPEGYSVSREKKERFSLILESASTNQTSMYLCASSRRDRNEKLFFGSGTQLSVL.

The rearrangement uses TRBV5-6 and TRBJ2-2. There are 16 residues in the CDR3. Germline V lookup: CDR1 SGHDT, CDR2 YYEEEE. The CDR3: CASSLALGTNTGELFF.

The CDR3 region is CASKTLAGGPTNEQFF. The chain links TRBV10-2 to TRBJ2-1; lacking DNA, the TRBD2 call made by TCRdb goes unchecked. CDR1 is WSHSY, CDR2 SAAADI, per germline. This CDR3 spans 16 amino acids.

The chain combines TRBV10-3 with TRBJ1-2; TCRdb calls TRBD1, which cannot be checked without DNA. The CDR3 is 15 residues long. Germline assignment: CDR1 ENHRY and CDR2 SYGVKD. The CDR3 loop is CAISEMGGQGYGYTF.

The genes are TRBV14 and TRBJ2-2; TCRdb names TRBD2, which stays unverified in the absence of DNA. Germline CDR1 SGHDN, CDR2 FVKESK. The CDR3 extends over 16 amino acids. The CDR3 sequence is CASSQTTFARSGELFF.

This CDR3 is CASSLLAGGPYEQFF. The chain recombines TRBV12-3 or TRBV12-4 with TRBJ2-1; without DNA, the TCRdb call of TRBD2 cannot be checked. This CDR3 region has 15 residues.

The chain employs TRBV27 and TRBJ2-3; the D call from TCRdb, TRBD2, cannot be confirmed without DNA. The germline V gene has CDR1 MNHEY and CDR2 SMNVEV (reference sequence). The CDR3 covers 11 residues. The CDR3 loop is CASKGGDTQYF.

V and J are TRBV20-1 and TRBJ2-7; there is no DNA to check the TCRdb D call of TRBD2. This CDR3 has 16 amino acids. CDR1 is DFQATT and CDR2 is SNEGSKA in the germline V gene (reference sequence). CDR3 sequence: CSARSALPTSNREQYF.

The chain links TRBV27 to TRBJ2-7; TCRdb proposes TRBD1, but this gene call is untestable without DNA. Germline V gene data show CDR1 as MNHEY and CDR2 as SMNVEV (reference sequence). This CDR3 has 13 amino acids. The CDR3 loop reads CASSSTSGFEQYF.

This chain uses TRBV24-1 with TRBJ2-2; TCRdb's D call, TRBD2, is unchecked because there is no DNA. This CDR3 is built from 17 residues. Germline loops: CDR1 KGHDR, CDR2 SFDVKD. The CDR3 is CATSDLKWDSDAGELFF.

The V and J genes are TRBV7-8 and TRBJ2-3; TCRdb indicates TRBD2, and absent DNA this call remains unverified. Germline V CDR1 and CDR2: SGHVS, FQNEAQ. The CDR3 consists of 18 residues. CDR3: CASSLGGSWGEGADTQYF.

The V gene is TRBV29-1, the J gene TRBJ1-1; TCRdb returns TRBD1, unconfirmable since there is no DNA. Germline values: CDR1 SQVTM, CDR2 ANQGSEA. The CDR3 consists of 15 residues. CDR3 residues: CSVFTGQGPNTEAFF. The full variable domain, in which reference TRBV29-1 and TRBJ1-1 provide the parts outside the CDR3, is SAVISQKPSRDICQRGTSLTIQCQVDSQVTMMFWYRQQPGQSLTLIATANQGSEATYESGFVIDKFPISRPNLTFSTLTVSNMSPEDSSIYLCSVFTGQGPNTEAFFGQGTRLTVV.

J is TRBJ2-3 and V is TRBV7-2. CDR3 length equals 14 residues. Germline values: CDR1 SGHTA, CDR2 FQGNSA. The CDR3 loop reads CASSLGSITDTQYF.

This chain joins TRBV4-3 and TRBJ1-4; the TRBD1 assignment by TCRdb is unverifiable without DNA. The CDR3 spans 14 residues. CDR1 is LGHNA and CDR2 is YSLEER in the germline V gene. The CDR3 reads CASSPGARGEKLFF.

V and J are TRBV5-1 and TRBJ1-4. Germline CDR1 is SGHRS and CDR2 is YFSETQ. The CDR3 has 15 amino acids. CDR3: CASSLGSWGGEKLFF.

The chain couples TRBV27 to TRBJ2-3; TCRdb reports TRBD2, a call that lacks DNA to check it against. CDR3 size: 18 residues. Germline-derived CDR1 and CDR2 are MNHEY and SMNVEV (reference sequence). The chain's CDR3 is CASVSGRAGTTRADTQYF.

The V gene is TRBV5-1, the J gene TRBJ2-1; the TRBD1 assignment by TCRdb is unverifiable without DNA. CDR3 length: 14 amino acids. CDR1 and CDR2 (germline): SGHRS, YFSETQ. The CDR3 region is CASSPRRGLIEQFF.

The chain recombines TRBV4-3 with TRBJ1-3. This CDR3 has 15 amino acids. The V gene's germline CDR1 is LGHNA and CDR2 YSLEER. The CDR3 here is CASSQERSSGNTIYF.

The chain joins TRBV11-1 to TRBJ1-1; TCRdb's D call of TRBD1 is untestable without DNA. Germline CDR1 reads SGHAT; CDR2 reads FQDESV (reference sequence). The CDR3 is made up of 15 amino acids. CDR3 sequence reads: CASSLKKAQGTEAFF.